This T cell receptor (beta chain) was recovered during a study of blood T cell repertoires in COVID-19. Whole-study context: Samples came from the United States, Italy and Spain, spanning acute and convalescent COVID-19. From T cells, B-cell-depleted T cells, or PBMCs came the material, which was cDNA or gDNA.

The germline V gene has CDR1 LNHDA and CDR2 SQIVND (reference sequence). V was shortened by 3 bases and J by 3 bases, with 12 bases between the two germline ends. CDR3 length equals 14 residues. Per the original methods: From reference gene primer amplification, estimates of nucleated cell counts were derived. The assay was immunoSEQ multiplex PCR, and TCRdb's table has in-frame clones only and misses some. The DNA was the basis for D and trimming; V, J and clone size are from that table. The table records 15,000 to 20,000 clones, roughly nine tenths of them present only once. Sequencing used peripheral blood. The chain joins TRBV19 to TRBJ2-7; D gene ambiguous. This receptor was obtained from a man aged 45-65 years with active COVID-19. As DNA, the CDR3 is TGTGCCAGTAGTATTGGTGGCCATTTCTACGAGCAGTACTTC. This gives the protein CASSIGGHFYEQYF.